This T cell receptor (beta chain) is from a study of blood T cell repertoires in COVID-19. About the study: Some COVID-19 samples were acute and others convalescent; all came from the United States, Italy and Spain. PBMCs, B-cell-depleted T cells, or T cells provided the cDNA or gDNA that made up the material.

This CDR3 has 17 amino acids. Germline trimming cut 4 bases from V and 2 bases from J; bases unmatched to any gene: 10. In germline, CDR1 is SGHTA, CDR2 FQGNSA. Per the study methods: The assay estimated nucleated cells by amplifying reference gene primers. Assay used: immunoSEQ multiplex PCR; TCRdb lists only in-frame clones, some missing. The DNA was the basis for D and trimming; V, J and clone size are from that table. The table lists tens of thousands of clones, around 90% of them singletons, with approximately 24% in the top ten. The TCR comes from a human donor in a cohort sampled during active COVID-19. V usage is TRBV7-2 and J usage is TRBJ1-5, with TRBD1 matching 8 bases. Sequenced material: peripheral blood. The CDR3 nucleotides are TGTGCCAGCAGCTCACCGACAGGGGATAGAGGCAATCAGCCCCAGCATTTT. Amino acids: CASSSPTGDRGNQPQHF.